The next 3 T cell receptor beta chains were all read from a single sample in a study of CD8 T cells in Susac syndrome. A quantity of roughly 0.5 to 1 ug RNA underwent reverse transcription using random hexamers. One entry per CDR3 protein results from TCRdb running MiXCR on the immunoSEQ multiplex PCR reads. The sample lists roughly 130,000 distinct CDR3 sequences, roughly 94% occurring once. Sequenced: CD8+ T cells from PBMCs. Receptor source: a human donor with Susac syndrome.

The chain couples TRBV27 to TRBJ2-7; D not certain. The germline V gene has CDR1 MNHEY and CDR2 SMNVEV (reference sequence). The V end was cut by 6 bases, the J end by 1 base, with 10 bases between. The CDR3 extends over 13 amino acids. The CDR3 DNA follows: TGTGCCAGCAGCCCACACGGGTCCTACGAGCAGTACTTC. Protein sequence: CASSPHGSYEQYF.

The chain uses TRBV7-9 and TRBJ2-7; 10 nucleotides line up with TRBD1. The germline V gene encodes CDR1 SEHNR and CDR2 FQNEAQ (reference sequence). The junction had 6 bases not matched to a gene; V was cut back by 5 bases and J by 2 bases. This CDR3 comprises 15 residues. CDR3 amino acids: CASSGPGTGAYEQYF. The DNA for the CDR3 is TGTGCCAGCAGCGGACCGGGGACAGGGGCCTACGAGCAGTACTTC.

This clonotype is a singleton in its sample. The rearrangement links TRBV3-1 to TRBJ2-5; D possibly corresponds to TRBD1 (5 bases). The V end was cut by 1 base, the J end by 0 bases, with 15 bases between. The CDR3 totals 17 residues. The germline V gene has CDR1 LGHDT and CDR2 YNNKEL (reference sequence). This CDR3 reads CASSQGAGLAYQETQYF. Here the CDR3 DNA reads TGTGCCAGCAGCCAAGGGGCAGGGCTGGCGTACCAAGAGACCCAGTACTTC.